A selection of T cell receptor beta chains follows, all from one sample in a study of blood T cell repertoires in COVID-19. Using immunoSEQ multiplex PCR, the repertoire was profiled, and TCRdb retains in-frame clones only, with some absent. The sample lists around 130,000 clones, 82% occurring once. The sample was peripheral blood. These receptors all come from a woman of 80 years or more with acute or convalescent COVID-19. Each CDR3 is given with its conserved first and last residue. The D gene is left open where the match is weak. Expanded clones are given a class, and other clones once, few, many or no size at all.

clone size: -
J gene: TRBJ1-1
D gene: -
V gene: TRBV10-2
CDR3 protein: CASSERGRNTEAFF
CDR3 DNA: TGCGCCAGCAGTGAAAGGGGAAGAAACACTGAAGCTTTCTTT

clone size: -
J gene: TRBJ2-7
D gene: -
V gene: TRBV11-2
CDR3 protein: CASSLDWGVTGLRNYEQYF
CDR3 DNA: TGTGCCAGCAGCTTAGATTGGGGCGTCACGGGACTTAGGAATTACGAGCAGTACTTC

clone size: -
J gene: TRBJ1-1
D gene: -
V gene: TRBV4-1
CDR3 protein: CASSQGQQGDEAFF
CDR3 DNA: TGCGCCAGCAGCCAAGGCCAACAGGGCGATGAAGCTTTCTTT

clone size: -
J gene: TRBJ2-7
D gene: -
V gene: TRBV28
CDR3 protein: CASIPAPGLSYEQYF
CDR3 DNA: TGTGCCAGCATCCCCGCCCCAGGGTTGTCATACGAGCAGTACTTC

clone size: -
J gene: TRBJ2-7
D gene: -
V gene: TRBV12-3/TRBV12-4
CDR3 protein: CASSTQGEQYF
CDR3 DNA: TGTGCCAGCAGCACGCAGGGAGAGCAGTACTTC

clone size: -
J gene: TRBJ1-6
D gene: -
V gene: TRBV2
CDR3 protein: CASNRGFSNSPLHF
CDR3 DNA: TGTGCCAGCAACCGAGGGTTTTCTAATTCACCCCTCCACTTT

clone size: -
J gene: TRBJ2-2
D gene: -
V gene: TRBV5-1
CDR3 protein: CASSLAPRDGELFF
CDR3 DNA: TGCGCCAGCAGCTTGGCCCCCAGGGACGGGGAGCTGTTTTTT

clone size: -
J gene: TRBJ1-2
D gene: -
V gene: TRBV19
CDR3 protein: CASSIAESNYGYTF
CDR3 DNA: TGTGCCAGTAGTATCGCAGAATCTAACTATGGCTACACCTTC

clone size: -
J gene: TRBJ1-3
D gene: TRBD1
V gene: TRBV28
CDR3 protein: CASRRRGQGNTIYF
CDR3 DNA: TGTGCCAGCAGACGGAGAGGACAGGGCAACACCATATATTTT

clone size: once
J gene: TRBJ2-7
D gene: -
V gene: TRBV7-2
CDR3 protein: CASSLVYGYEQYF
CDR3 DNA: TGTGCCAGCAGCTTAGTTTACGGTTACGAGCAGTACTTC

clone size: -
J gene: TRBJ1-2
D gene: TRBD1
V gene: TRBV10-2
CDR3 protein: CASSESRAGQGGYGYTF
CDR3 DNA: TGCGCCAGCAGTGAGTCGAGAGCGGGACAGGGCGGGTATGGCTACACCTTC

clone size: -
J gene: TRBJ2-1
D gene: -
V gene: TRBV27
CDR3 protein: CASTSGFYNEQFF
CDR3 DNA: TGTGCCAGTACATCGGGGTTTTACAATGAGCAGTTCTTC

clone size: once
J gene: TRBJ2-3
D gene: TRBD1
V gene: TRBV28
CDR3 protein: CASRLQRDSMQYF
CDR3 DNA: TGTGCCAGCAGACTACAGAGGGACAGTATGCAGTATTTT

clone size: once
J gene: TRBJ2-7
D gene: TRBD2
V gene: TRBV2
CDR3 protein: CASSDALAEGDEQYF
CDR3 DNA: TGTGCCAGCAGTGACGCACTAGCGGAGGGGGACGAGCAGTACTTC

clone size: few
J gene: TRBJ2-5
D gene: -
V gene: TRBV2
CDR3 protein: CASSTTSETQYF
CDR3 DNA: TGTGCCAGCAGTACGACTAGTGAGACCCAGTACTTC

clone size: -
J gene: TRBJ2-2
D gene: TRBD2
V gene: TRBV10-2
CDR3 protein: CASRGTSGRIAGELFF
CDR3 DNA: TGCGCCAGCAGGGGGACTAGCGGGAGAATCGCCGGGGAGCTGTTTTTT

clone size: -
J gene: TRBJ1-4
D gene: -
V gene: TRBV7-9
CDR3 protein: CASSFLGGGEKLFF
CDR3 DNA: TGTGCCAGCAGCTTTTTGGGTGGGGGGGAAAAACTGTTTTTT

clone size: -
J gene: TRBJ1-5
D gene: TRBD1
V gene: TRBV29-1
CDR3 protein: CSVSQGVDQPQHF
CDR3 DNA: TGCAGCGTTTCCCAGGGGGTCGATCAGCCCCAGCATTTT

clone size: -
J gene: TRBJ2-7
D gene: -
V gene: TRBV7-9
CDR3 protein: CASSFRQGHSYEQYF
CDR3 DNA: TGTGCCAGCAGCTTCCGGCAGGGTCACTCCTACGAGCAGTACTTC

clone size: -
J gene: TRBJ2-5
D gene: TRBD2
V gene: TRBV5-1
CDR3 protein: CASSPIRGGQETQYF
CDR3 DNA: TGCGCCAGCAGCCCCATTCGGGGGGGCCAAGAGACCCAGTACTTC

clone size: few
J gene: TRBJ2-5
D gene: TRBD1
V gene: TRBV19
CDR3 protein: CASAPGQGGRETQYF
CDR3 DNA: TGTGCCAGTGCACCCGGACAGGGGGGAAGGGAGACCCAGTACTTC

clone size: -
J gene: TRBJ2-5
D gene: TRBD1
V gene: TRBV6-5
CDR3 protein: CASSYQGAFETQYF
CDR3 DNA: TGTGCCAGCAGTTACCAGGGGGCCTTTGAGACCCAGTACTTC

clone size: -
J gene: TRBJ2-1
D gene: -
V gene: TRBV2
CDR3 protein: CASMGGLSYNEQFF
CDR3 DNA: TGTGCCAGCATGGGGGGGCTCTCCTACAATGAGCAGTTCTTC

clone size: few
J gene: TRBJ1-5
D gene: -
V gene: TRBV3-1/TRBV3-2
CDR3 protein: CASSQGFRQPQHF
CDR3 DNA: TGTGCCAGCAGCCAAGGGTTCAGGCAGCCCCAGCATTTT

clone size: -
J gene: TRBJ1-2
D gene: -
V gene: TRBV19
CDR3 protein: CASNPLRERYGYTF
CDR3 DNA: TGTGCCAGTAACCCTCTCCGCGAGAGGTATGGCTACACCTTC

clone size: -
J gene: TRBJ2-7
D gene: -
V gene: TRBV19
CDR3 protein: CASSPTTAASEQYF
CDR3 DNA: TGTGCCAGTAGTCCAACGACAGCCGCGAGCGAGCAGTACTTC

clone size: -
J gene: TRBJ1-2
D gene: TRBD1
V gene: TRBV7-8
CDR3 protein: CASSWGQGANYGYTF
CDR3 DNA: TGTGCCAGCAGCTGGGGACAGGGGGCTAACTATGGCTACACCTTC

clone size: -
J gene: TRBJ2-3
D gene: TRBD1
V gene: TRBV3-1/TRBV3-2
CDR3 protein: CASSHRRTGAADTQYF
CDR3 DNA: TGTGCCAGCAGCCACCGTAGGACAGGGGCGGCGGATACGCAGTATTTT

clone size: many
J gene: TRBJ2-1
D gene: TRBD2
V gene: TRBV7-2
CDR3 protein: CASSSGLAGTNEQFF
CDR3 DNA: TGTGCCAGCAGCTCCGGACTAGCGGGGACTAATGAGCAGTTCTTC

clone size: -
J gene: TRBJ1-1
D gene: -
V gene: TRBV2
CDR3 protein: CASSGTRGYTEAFF
CDR3 DNA: TGTGCCAGCAGTGGTACCCGAGGCTACACTGAAGCTTTCTTT

clone size: -
J gene: TRBJ2-7
D gene: TRBD1
V gene: TRBV7-2
CDR3 protein: CASRWDRGQSYEQYF
CDR3 DNA: TGTGCCAGCAGATGGGACAGGGGGCAATCCTACGAGCAGTACTTC

clone size: -
J gene: TRBJ2-1
D gene: TRBD2
V gene: TRBV7-7
CDR3 protein: CASSPLRRTSGLYNEQFF
CDR3 DNA: TGTGCCAGCAGCCCCCTCCGACGGACTAGCGGGCTATACAATGAGCAGTTCTTC

clone size: -
J gene: TRBJ1-2
D gene: TRBD1
V gene: TRBV28
CDR3 protein: CASRPPRQGGGYTF
CDR3 DNA: TGTGCCAGCAGACCCCCACGACAGGGTGGGGGCTACACCTTC

clone size: -
J gene: TRBJ2-7
D gene: -
V gene: TRBV19
CDR3 protein: CASRLMVGRWVEQYF
CDR3 DNA: TGTGCCAGCCGGTTAATGGTGGGCCGCTGGGTCGAGCAGTACTTC

clone size: -
J gene: TRBJ2-1
D gene: TRBD2
V gene: TRBV7-9
CDR3 protein: CASSFGGLAEYNEQFF
CDR3 DNA: TGTGCCAGCAGCTTTGGTGGGCTAGCGGAATACAATGAGCAGTTCTTC

clone size: -
J gene: TRBJ1-2
D gene: -
V gene: TRBV29-1
CDR3 protein: CSVVRGYGGYTF
CDR3 DNA: TGCAGCGTTGTAAGGGGATATGGAGGCTACACCTTC

clone size: -
J gene: TRBJ2-3
D gene: -
V gene: TRBV6-6
CDR3 protein: CASVGEGDTQYF
CDR3 DNA: TGTGCCAGCGTGGGAGAGGGAGATACGCAGTATTTT

clone size: few
J gene: TRBJ1-3
D gene: -
V gene: TRBV6-5
CDR3 protein: CASGQLSSGNTIYF
CDR3 DNA: TGTGCCAGCGGACAGCTCTCCTCTGGAAACACCATATATTTT

clone size: -
J gene: TRBJ2-1
D gene: TRBD2
V gene: TRBV5-4
CDR3 protein: CASSLVWREGEQFF
CDR3 DNA: TGTGCCAGCAGCTTGGTTTGGCGGGAGGGGGAGCAGTTCTTC

clone size: -
J gene: TRBJ1-6
D gene: -
V gene: TRBV6-5
CDR3 protein: CASGSERNSPLHF
CDR3 DNA: TGTGCCAGCGGATCAGAGAGGAATTCACCCCTCCACTTT

clone size: -
J gene: TRBJ2-7
D gene: TRBD2
V gene: TRBV27
CDR3 protein: CASSSGGQYEQYF
CDR3 DNA: TGTGCCAGCAGTTCGGGGGGGCAGTACGAGCAGTACTTC

clone size: -
J gene: TRBJ2-7
D gene: -
V gene: TRBV7-8
CDR3 protein: CASSTRESSYEQYF
CDR3 DNA: TGTGCCAGCAGCACCAGGGAAAGCTCCTACGAGCAGTACTTC